These 16 T cell receptor beta chains came from one sample sequenced in a study of T-cell reconstitution after alpha-beta-depleted transplantation in children (dated by TCRdb to the mid-2010s). The protocol used for the library was PCR. The listed sequencing device is Illumina HiSeq 2500. TCR libraries were prepared with molecular barcoding, using unique molecular identifiers to normalize TCRbeta repertoire quantification. The public reads were reanalyzed by TCRdb: fastp trimming at Q25, MiXCR alignment, in-frame beta chains only. Entries that share a CDR3 protein sequence are merged under the most common genes and DNA. Across this sample there are a few hundred thousand distinct CDR3 sequences, with 10% seen only once. The ten most abundant clones make up approximately 2.3% of the sample. The source material was PBMCs from the stem cell graft donor, sampled from the stem cell graft. The receptors derive from a human donor who donated a stem cell graft to a child with acute lymphoblastic leukemia.

There are a few counts of this clonotype. The chain links TRBV19 to TRBJ1-5, with D possibly TRBD1 on 5 matching bases. V was cut by 7 bases and J by 11 bases, with 12 bases left in between. Germline CDR1 LNHDA, CDR2 SQIVND (reference sequence). The CDR3 extends over 11 amino acids. Here the CDR3 DNA reads TGTGCCAGTAAGTTCAGAGGGGCCCAGCATTTT. Its protein is CASKFRGAQHF.

This clonotype was recorded many times. V usage is TRBV7-3 and J usage is TRBJ2-3; 10 bases fit TRBD1. This CDR3 is built from 16 residues. V shed 4 bases and J 4 bases; nucleotides not matched to a gene: 8. In germline, CDR1 is SGHTA, CDR2 FQGTGA. The CDR3 region has the DNA TGTGCCAGCAGCTCCTTTGGACAGGGGGTCTCAGATACGCAGTATTTT. Its translation is CASSSFGQGVSDTQYF.

This clonotype was seen ten or more times. The chain is built from TRBV28 and TRBJ2-5; TRBD2 matches 11 bases. With 6 bases clipped from V and 3 bases from J, the junction kept 6 bases outside the gene matches. Per the germline V gene, CDR1 is MDHEN and CDR2 is SYDVKM. CDR3 size: 15 residues. The CDR3 loop is CASRFSGRGEETQYF. DNA of the CDR3: TGTGCCAGCAGGTTTAGCGGGAGGGGGGAAGAGACCCAGTACTTC.

This chain links TRBV20-1 with TRBJ2-2, with no clear D. The germline gives CDR1 DFQATT, CDR2 SNEGSKA (reference sequence). Deletions cut 0 bases from V and 6 bases from J, with 11 bases between. This CDR3 spans 14 amino acids. The chain's CDR3 is CSARDLVFSGELFF. The CDR3 DNA is TGCAGTGCTAGAGATCTAGTTTTTTCCGGGGAGCTGTTTTTT.

The V and J genes are TRBV7-9 and TRBJ1-2; D is perhaps TRBD1 (6 bases). Germline assignment: CDR1 SEHNR and CDR2 FQNEAQ (reference sequence). This CDR3 is built from 12 residues. Trimming shortened V by 10 bases and J by 3 bases, and 12 bases separated the two germline ends. In DNA form, the CDR3 reads TGTGCCAATTCTACAGGGCACTATGGCTACACCTTC. It codes for CANSTGHYGYTF.

This clonotype was counted many times. The chain links TRBV3-1 to TRBJ2-5; 9 bases fit TRBD2. With 4 bases clipped from V and 0 bases from J, the junction kept 0 bases outside the gene matches. This CDR3 region has 14 residues. Germline loops: CDR1 LGHDT, CDR2 YNNKEL (reference sequence). The DNA of the CDR3 is TGTGCCAGCAGCCGACTAGCGGACCAAGAGACCCAGTACTTC. Translating it yields CASSRLADQETQYF.

The J gene is TRBJ2-7, the V gene TRBV3-1; a weak D match, TRBD2 (7 bases). This CDR3 contains 17 residues. V shed 3 bases and J shed 2 bases, with 20 bases lying between them. Germline V gene data show CDR1 as LGHDT and CDR2 as YNNKEL (reference sequence). The CDR3 DNA sequence: TGTGCCAGCAGCCATGCCCAGGGGCGGGGAGGGCCCTACGAGCAGTACTTC. This gives the protein CASSHAQGRGGPYEQYF.

The sample holds one count of this clonotype. The gene calls are TRBV4-1 and TRBJ2-1; 9 nucleotides agree with TRBD2. The CDR3 covers 19 residues. Germline V gene lookup returns CDR1 MGHRA and CDR2 YSYEKL. J gave up 1 base and V 4 bases, and 14 bases lay outside the gene matches. The CDR3 reads CASSLEREVKRGSYNEQFF. CDR3 coding DNA: TGCGCCAGCAGCCTCGAGCGGGAGGTTAAAAGGGGGTCCTACAATGAGCAGTTCTTC.

The sample holds many counts of this clonotype. J is TRBJ2-1 and V is TRBV29-1; D possibly corresponds to TRBD1 (6 bases). CDR3 size: 14 residues. Germline V lookup: CDR1 SQVTM, CDR2 ANQGSEA. Trimming cost V 4 bases and J 6 bases, with 16 bases left between them. The CDR3 reads CSVGGDISFNEQFF. CDR3 coding DNA: TGCAGCGTTGGAGGGGACATAAGTTTCAATGAGCAGTTCTTC.

This clonotype was counted only a few times. The V gene is TRBV7-2, the J gene TRBJ1-5; D remains unclear. V lost 7 bases to trimming and J lost 0 bases, with 4 bases between them. The germline CDR1 and CDR2 sequences are SGHTA and FQGNSA. The CDR3 contains 12 residues. CDR3: CASTYSNQPQHF. In DNA, the CDR3 is TGTGCCAGCACTTATAGCAATCAGCCCCAGCATTTT. Combining the CDR3 with reference TRBV7-2 and TRBJ1-5 gives the whole variable domain GAGVSQSPSNKVTEKGKDVELRCDPISGHTALYWYRQSLGQGLEFLIYFQGNSAPDKSGLPSDRFSAERTGGSVSTLTIQRTQQEDSAVYLCASTYSNQPQHFGDGTRLSIL.

This clonotype was observed many times. The rearrangement links TRBV20-1 to TRBJ2-7; 10 bases line up with TRBD2. CDR1 is DFQATT, CDR2 SNEGSKA, per germline (reference sequence). The V and J ends lost 5 bases and 5 bases, in that order; junction bases with no gene match: 6. This CDR3 spans 13 amino acids. The CDR3 region has the DNA TGCAGTGCTTCACTAGCGGGGTTCCACGAGCAGTACTTC. Its translation is CSASLAGFHEQYF.

The chain has TRBV5-6 and TRBJ2-3, with 11 bases that match TRBD2. Germline CDR1 SGHDT, CDR2 YYEEEE. The CDR3 runs to 17 residues. V dropped 0 bases and J dropped 3; count of bases not matched to a gene: 6. The CDR3 DNA reads as TGTGCCAGCAGCTTGGAGGTCACTAGCGGGAGTACAGATACGCAGTATTTT. Its translation: CASSLEVTSGSTDTQYF. Together with reference TRBV5-6 and TRBJ2-3, the CDR3 gives the full variable domain: DAGVTQSPTHLIKTRGQQVTLRCSPKSGHDTVSWYQQALGQGPQFIFQYYEEEERQRGNFPDRFSGHQFPNYSSELNVNALLLGDSALYLCASSLEVTSGSTDTQYFGPGTRLTVL.

The V call is TRBV6-2 or TRBV6-3, the J call TRBJ1-1; D not resolved. The V end was cut by 5 bases, the J end by 1 base, with 5 bases between. The CDR3 spans 12 residues. Germline V gene lookup returns CDR1 MNHEY and CDR2 SVGEGT. This CDR3 reads CASSPENTEAFF. CDR3 DNA sequence: TGTGCCAGCAGTCCGGAGAACACTGAAGCTTTCTTT.

The CDR3 is CSAPNEREFGNTEAFF. The CDR3 DNA reads TGCAGCGCACCAAACGAAAGGGAGTTCGGGAACACTGAAGCTTTCTTT. This sequence joins TRBV29-1 and TRBJ1-1; D is unresolved. The V and J ends lost 7 bases and 1 base respectively, with 22 bases between them. The CDR3 contains 16 residues. Germline lookup yields CDR1 SQVTM and CDR2 ANQGSEA.

This clonotype turned up a few times. This chain links TRBV20-1 with TRBJ2-2; D call uncertain. This CDR3 contains 13 residues. Trimming removed 6 bases from V and 1 base from J, with 9 bases in between. From germline, CDR1 is DFQATT and CDR2 SNEGSKA (reference sequence). The CDR3 is CSAQPENTGELFF. The CDR3 bases are TGCAGTGCCCAACCTGAGAACACCGGGGAGCTGTTTTTT.

This clonotype has more than one count but fewer than ten. The gene calls are TRBV7-9 and TRBJ2-1; 7 positions match TRBD2. V shed 3 bases, J shed 2 bases, and the junction held 7 bases outside the gene matches. The CDR3 runs 16 residues. Germline V gives CDR1 SEHNR, CDR2 FQNEAQ (reference sequence). The DNA of the CDR3 is TGTGCCAGCAGCTTGGACGGGAGGCCGGCCTACAATGAGCAGTTCTTC. Translation gives CASSLDGRPAYNEQFF. Together with reference TRBV7-9 and TRBJ2-1, the CDR3 gives the full variable domain: DTGVSQNPRHKITKRGQNVTFRCDPISEHNRLYWYRQTLGQGPEFLTYFQNEAQLEKSRLLSDRFSAERPKGSFSTLEIQRTEQGDSAMYLCASSLDGRPAYNEQFFGPGTRLTVL.